The rows below give T cell receptor beta chains drawn from one sample of a study of control samples from healthy donors and cancer patients. Sequencing used immunoSEQ multiplex PCR; TCRdb keeps in-frame clones, though not all of them. The sample contains about 190,000 clones, about 90% of which appear only once. Sequencing input: blood. The source is a man aged 25-40 years in good health. CDR3s leave out the opening cysteine and the closing phenylalanine or tryptophan. A D gene is named only where the DNA matches it firmly.

>TRBJ2-1|TRBV18|TRBD2
ASAPGLAGGIYNEQF
>TRBJ1-6|TRBV7-9|TRBD1
ASSSPGQGVGNSPLH
>TRBJ1-1|TRBV12-5|-
ASGEGLNTEAF
>TRBJ2-3|TRBV10-1|-
ASSDGMGGRTDTQY
>TRBJ1-1|TRBV5-6|-
ASSLGRGVITEAF
>TRBJ2-7|TRBV19|-
ASKSQGLVAEQY
>TRBJ2-1|TRBV6-4|TRBD1
ASSQKQGVEQF
>TRBJ2-7|TRBV5-5|TRBD1
ASRAGTGGLYEQY
>TRBJ1-2|TRBV6-5|-
ASSYEQNHYYGYT
>TRBJ2-3|TRBV2|-
ASSAQRARRRDTQY
>TRBJ1-4|TRBV3-1/TRBV3-2|-
ASSQGTQPKEKLF
>TRBJ1-1|TRBV9|-
ASSVSQNTEAF
>TRBJ2-1|TRBV7-6|TRBD1
ASSLVGTGAYNEQF
>TRBJ1-2|TRBV30|-
AWSIDMGYGYT
>TRBJ2-1|TRBV7-2|TRBD2
ASSPEFIGGATNEQF
>TRBJ1-4|TRBV12-5|-
ASGLGQINEKLF
>TRBJ2-2|TRBV7-7|-
ASSLGGAGTGELF
>TRBJ2-7|TRBV6-5|TRBD1
ASREATGGIYEQY
>TRBJ1-5|TRBV27|TRBD1
ASRATDRVVQPQH
>TRBJ1-1|TRBV4-1|-
ASSQDLGKPEAF
>TRBJ2-4|TRBV9|-
ASSPQGAWDIQY
>TRBJ1-1|TRBV6-6|-
ASSFGRGAGLAF
>TRBJ2-1|TRBV19|-
ASSIARRRNEQF
>TRBJ1-3|TRBV29-1|-
SFKGTGNTIY
>TRBJ2-5|TRBV2|-
ATGREEVGTQY
>TRBJ1-6|TRBV10-3|-
AISAGGGSVNSPLH
>TRBJ2-2|TRBV12-5|-
ASQPLGNTGELF
>TRBJ1-5|TRBV2|TRBD1
ASSEPGQGVGRQPQH
>TRBJ2-1|TRBV11-3|-
ASSLLGPGTLYNEQF
>TRBJ1-1|TRBV6-5|-
ASSPTYANTEAF
>TRBJ2-6|TRBV19|-
ASSIGGPSGANVLT
>TRBJ2-1|TRBV5-4|TRBD2
ASTHTGGPYNEQF
>TRBJ2-2|TRBV13|-
ASSFRQSTGELF
>TRBJ1-6|TRBV19|TRBD1
ATQRQGYNSPLH
>TRBJ1-1|TRBV29-1|-
SASDSQAF
>TRBJ1-5|TRBV7-9|-
ASSPGPSPDQPQH
>TRBJ1-6|TRBV13|TRBD1
ASSPRMTGEASPLH
>TRBJ1-6|TRBV23-1|-
ASPPKCRGHNSPLH
>TRBJ1-3|TRBV6-5|-
ASSYSTRLGNTIY
>TRBJ2-7|TRBV6-6|-
ASRPDRYEQY
>TRBJ2-7|TRBV10-3|-
AISPTDTYEQY
>TRBJ1-1|TRBV5-1|TRBD1
ASSSRTGNTEAF
>TRBJ1-2|TRBV5-5|-
ASSLAGGQGNPYGYT
>TRBJ2-2|TRBV10-1|-
ASSETPGANTGELF
>TRBJ1-1|TRBV27|-
ASSPRPGNTEAF
>TRBJ1-3|TRBV3-1/TRBV3-2|TRBD1
ASSQGQGARTIY
>TRBJ1-1|TRBV19|-
ASSLGFTEAF
>TRBJ2-1|TRBV19|-
ASRKGSPYNEQF
>TRBJ1-6|TRBV5-1|-
ASSEDSNSPLH
>TRBJ2-3|TRBV13|TRBD2
ASSAGLAGGSSTDTQY
>TRBJ1-1|TRBV29-1|-
SVEVMNTEAF
>TRBJ2-7|TRBV3-1/TRBV3-2|-
ASSRTAPGEAYEQY
>TRBJ2-2|TRBV5-1|-
ASSLAGELF
>TRBJ1-2|TRBV9|-
ASSVAEGPHYGYT
>TRBJ2-1|TRBV3-1/TRBV3-2|-
ASSQVPAEQF
>TRBJ2-7|TRBV27|-
ASSLVGSYEQY
>TRBJ2-5|TRBV12-3/TRBV12-4|TRBD1
ASQGQSETQY
>TRBJ1-2|TRBV2|-
ASSETRGNYGYT
>TRBJ2-2|TRBV19|-
ASSTSGGGGELF
>TRBJ2-1|TRBV12-5|-
ASGLGMYPEQF